The clone carrying this T cell receptor (beta chain) has just a few counts. The repertoire was sequenced with immunoSEQ multiplex PCR; TCRdb's copy has only in-frame clones and lacks some. The sample includes 130,000 to 150,000 clones, roughly nine tenths of them seen just once. This entry is derived from a study of blood T cell repertoires in COVID-19. CDR1 is SEHNR and CDR2 is FQNEAQ in the germline V gene (reference sequence). Losses at the gene ends were 5 bases for V and 1 base for J; bases not matched to a gene: 3. The CDR3 spans 16 residues. This receptor was identified in a human donor in a cohort sampled during active COVID-19. The sequencing sample was made of peripheral blood. This chain connects TRBV7-9 to TRBJ2-2; TRBD2 agrees at 11 bases. DNA of the CDR3: TGTGCCAGCAGCACTAGCGGGGGCGTGAACACCGGGGAGCTGTTTTTT. Residues: CASSTSGGVNTGELFF.